The present T cell receptor beta chain was sequenced within a study of T-cell memory formation after mild COVID-19. Study findings and constraints: For contracting clones, CD4+ ones sat mainly in CM and EM, CD8+ in EMRA.

TCRdb passed the 5' RACE reads through MiXCR, listing each CDR3 protein once. The sample has 250,000 to 300,000 distinct CDR3 sequences; roughly 8.2% are singletons. V gave up 5 bases and J gave up 2 bases; unmatched junction bases: 5. The CDR3 length is 17 residues. Germline loops: CDR1 MNHEY, CDR2 SVGEGT. This clonotype was seen a few times. Antigen: not known. The rearrangement links TRBV6-2 or TRBV6-3 to TRBJ2-6; 11 bases line up with TRBD1. The source material was PBMCs or a T cell subset sorted from them (not recorded which). The TCR sequence derives from a man aged 18 to 35 who had mild COVID-19 (a few samples of this study predate the infection). Cell type and time point are not known. The CDR3 loop reads CASSHGTGGPGANVLTF. The CDR3 DNA sequence: TGTGCCAGCAGTCATGGGACAGGGGGACCTGGGGCCAACGTCCTGACTTTC.